This passage covers 8 T cell receptor beta chains from one sample sequenced in a study of identical twins. TCRdb passed the 5' RACE reads through MiXCR, listing each CDR3 protein once. The sample includes fewer than 900,000 distinct CDR3 sequences, around a sixth of them seen just once. These same data were also listed under a study on T cells expressing NK-cell markers.

The sequenced material came from PBMCs. The origin of the receptors is a woman between 18 and 29 years old in good health.

The rearrangement uses TRBV11-3 and TRBJ2-7, with D unresolved. Germline V gene sequence: CDR1 SGHNT, CDR2 YENEEA. CDR3 length equals 14 residues. V lost 1 base, J lost 6 bases, and 13 bases lay in between. This CDR3 reads CASSLVSDTPEQYF. CDR3 sequence (DNA): TGTGCCAGCAGCTTAGTTTCCGACACTCCCGAGCAGTACTTC.

CDR3 in amino acids: CASSLESYPPTDTQYF. The CDR3 DNA sequence: TGCGCCAGCAGCTTGGAGAGCTACCCCCCCACAGATACGCAGTATTTT. The chain carries TRBV5-1 and TRBJ2-3; D unclear. The V gene's germline CDR1 is SGHRS and CDR2 YFSETQ. V was pared by 0 bases and J by 2 bases, with 13 bases between. This CDR3 is built from 16 residues. Based on the CDR3 plus reference TRBV5-1 and TRBJ2-3, the full variable domain is KAGVTQTPRYLIKTRGQQVTLSCSPISGHRSVSWYQQTPGQGLQFLFEYFSETQRNKGNFPGRFSGRQFSNSRSEMNVSTLELGDSALYLCASSLESYPPTDTQYFGPGTRLTVL.

This clonotype occurred a few times. J is TRBJ2-7 and V is TRBV6-6, with D possibly called TRBD1 or TRBD2 (5 bases each). Germline V gives CDR1 MNHNY, CDR2 SVGAGI (reference sequence). Deletions cut 6 bases from V and 3 bases from J, with 12 bases between. CDR3 length equals 13 residues. DNA for the CDR3: TGTGCCAGCAGCCTTATGGGGGACTACGAGCAGTACTTC. This encodes CASSLMGDYEQYF.

V gene TRBV18 combines with J gene TRBJ2-4; 9 bases align to TRBD1. Losses at the gene ends were 3 bases for V and 4 bases for J; bases not matched to a gene: 1. Germline CDR1 and CDR2: KGHSH and LQKENI. CDR3 length equals 14 residues. For the CDR3, the DNA is TGTGCCAGCTCACCGGGGACAGGGAAAAACATTCAGTACTTC. Amino acid sequence: CASSPGTGKNIQYF.

This chain uses TRBV7-8 with TRBJ2-1, with 7 bases fitting TRBD2. Germline loops: CDR1 SGHVS, CDR2 FQNEAQ. Trimming removed 5 bases from V and 5 bases from J; junction bases left unmatched: 12. The CDR3 totals 16 residues. CDR3 nucleotide sequence: TGTGCCAGCAGCCTCTCTAGGGACTACCCGAACAATGAGCAGTTCTTC. It translates to CASSLSRDYPNNEQFF.

This clonotype occurred a few times. The gene calls are TRBV9 and TRBJ1-4; D is unclear. Trimming took 2 bases from V and 5 from J, leaving 10 bases between them. Germline CDR1 SGDLS, CDR2 YYNGEE. The CDR3 totals 14 residues. This chain's CDR3 is CASSVETGNEKLFF. The CDR3 nucleotides are TGTGCCAGCAGCGTGGAGACGGGAAATGAAAAACTGTTTTTT.

CDR3 DNA sequence: TGTGCCAGCAGCTTGCTCAGGGAGAGCTCCTACAATGAGCAGTTCTTC. This codes for CASSLLRESSYNEQFF. The V and J genes are TRBV5-6 and TRBJ2-1; the D call may be TRBD1 or TRBD2 (5 bases each). The CDR3 totals 16 residues. V dropped 1 base and J dropped 0 bases, with 11 bases sitting between them. Germline lookup yields CDR1 SGHDT and CDR2 YYEEEE.

This clonotype was seen a few times. The chain joins TRBV20-1 to TRBJ1-2; D gene uncertain. This CDR3 comprises 15 residues. Germline values: CDR1 DFQATT, CDR2 SNEGSKA (reference sequence). V was trimmed by 6 bases and J by 5 bases, leaving 22 bases between them. CDR3 in DNA: TGCAGTGCGGATATGTCACCTCTTCTAGGGTATGGCTACACCTTC. Amino acid sequence: CSADMSPLLGYGYTF.